Listed below are T cell receptor beta chains from one sample, sequenced in a study of blood T cell repertoires in COVID-19. Profiling relied on immunoSEQ multiplex PCR, and the TCRdb table lists in-frame clones only, not all of them. This sample yields 160,000 or so clones, of which roughly 90% are seen a single time; less than 3% belongs to the top ten. What was sequenced was peripheral blood. These receptors were obtained from a man aged 55-75 years with acute or convalescent COVID-19. Both conserved end residues are part of each CDR3. Fields, in order: D gene, clone size, J gene, CDR3 length, V gene, CDR3 DNA, CDR3 protein. D genes are given only for firm matches. The size entry is marked missing in some rows and otherwise reads once, few, many or a size class.

-,-,TRBJ2-1,17,TRBV3-1/TRBV3-2,TGTGCCAGCAGCCCATACCGTGGCTGGGGGCGAGACAATGAGCAGTTCTTC,CASSPYRGWGRDNEQFF
-,-,TRBJ1-1,15,TRBV19,TGTGCCAGTAGTGCGACAGGAGTCATGAACACTGAAGCTTTCTTT,CASSATGVMNTEAFF
TRBD1,-,TRBJ2-7,14,TRBV6-5,TGTGCCAGCAGTTACTCGACAGGGACCTACGAGCAGTACTTC,CASSYSTGTYEQYF
TRBD1,-,TRBJ1-1,14,TRBV6-5,TGTGCCAGCAGGGACAGGGGCCGGAACACTGAAGCTTTCTTT,CASRDRGRNTEAFF
-,-,TRBJ1-3,14,TRBV18,TGTGCCAGCTCACCGTCTAGTACTGGAAACACCATATATTTT,CASSPSSTGNTIYF
-,-,TRBJ1-2,15,TRBV6-1,TGTGCCAGCAGTGAAGCAGCAGGCCTCCTCTATGGCTACACCTTC,CASSEAAGLLYGYTF
-,few,TRBJ2-3,15,TRBV24-1,TGTGCCACCAGTGATGACAGATCCGTCGCGAATACGCAGTATTTT,CATSDDRSVANTQYF
-,-,TRBJ2-3,17,TRBV5-1,TGCGCCAGCAGCTTGTACGGCGGGACTCAAGTCACAGATACGCAGTATTTT,CASSLYGGTQVTDTQYF
TRBD2,-,TRBJ2-2,14,TRBV9,TGTGCCAGCGGAGCGGGGGGGCTGGCCGGGGAGCTGTTTTTT,CASGAGGLAGELFF
-,-,TRBJ2-7,16,TRBV6-5,TGTGCCAGCAGTTACTCTCAACAGGTCAGGAGCTCCGAGCAGTACTTC,CASSYSQQVRSSEQYF
-,-,TRBJ1-4,15,TRBV6-1,TGTGCCAGCAGTGAAGCTTACTCTGGTCAGGGAAAACTGTTTTTT,CASSEAYSGQGKLFF
-,-,TRBJ1-3,15,TRBV2,TGTGCCAGCAGTGACCCAGGGCGCGGTGGAAACACCATATATTTT,CASSDPGRGGNTIYF
-,few,TRBJ1-2,15,TRBV6-6,TGTGCCAGCATCCGGGGGGCAGAAGTTAACTATGGCTACACCTTC,CASIRGAEVNYGYTF
TRBD1,once,TRBJ1-6,15,TRBV6-5,TGTGCCAGCAGTCGAGGGACAGGGGACAATTCACCCCTCCACTTT,CASSRGTGDNSPLHF
-,-,TRBJ2-7,12,TRBV24-1,TGTGCCACCAGTGAACCAGGGGTCGAGCAGTACTTC,CATSEPGVEQYF
TRBD1,-,TRBJ2-3,15,TRBV4-2,TGTGCCAGCAGCCAAGCAGGGGGCATGACAGATACGCAGTATTTT,CASSQAGGMTDTQYF
-,-,TRBJ1-4,13,TRBV4-3,TGCGCCAGCAGCTACAAACCGGGGGAAAAACTGTTTTTT,CASSYKPGEKLFF
-,-,TRBJ1-4,13,TRBV7-5,TGTGCCAGAAGCCCGGGACTTCAGGAAAAACTGTTTTTT,CARSPGLQEKLFF
TRBD1,-,TRBJ2-4,15,TRBV18,TGTGCCAGCTCGCAAGACAGGGCTTCGAGGGACATTCAGTACTTC,CASSQDRASRDIQYF
-,-,TRBJ1-3,14,TRBV9,TGTGCCAGCAGCGTCCAGGTCTCTGGAAACACCATATATTTT,CASSVQVSGNTIYF
-,few,TRBJ2-5,14,TRBV3-1/TRBV3-2,TGTGCCAGCAGCCAAAGGCAGGGGTCGGAGACCCAGTACTTC,CASSQRQGSETQYF
TRBD1,-,TRBJ2-3,15,TRBV7-2,TGTGCCAGCAGCTTAGGAGGGACAGGCACAGATACGCAGTATTTT,CASSLGGTGTDTQYF
TRBD1,-,TRBJ1-2,14,TRBV7-9,TGTGCCAGCAGCTTCGGCACAGGGGCTGATGGCTACACCTTC,CASSFGTGADGYTF
TRBD2,-,TRBJ2-7,17,TRBV3-1/TRBV3-2,TGTGCCAGCAGCCAAGATCTTCGAGCGGGGCAGAACTACGAGCAGTACTTC,CASSQDLRAGQNYEQYF
-,-,TRBJ1-6,14,TRBV30,TGTGCCTGGAGTGAACGAGACTATAATTCACCCCTCCACTTT,CAWSERDYNSPLHF
-,-,TRBJ2-7,15,TRBV10-1,TGCGCCAGCAGCGGCCGGGAGCCGCCAGACTACGAGCAGTACTTC,CASSGREPPDYEQYF
-,-,TRBJ2-1,14,TRBV7-9,TGTGCCAGCAGCTTAGCGGTGGGGCGGAATGAGCAGTTCTTC,CASSLAVGRNEQFF
-,-,TRBJ1-4,13,TRBV6-5,TGTGCCAGCACACAGGGCCTTTGCGAAAAACTGTTTTTT,CASTQGLCEKLFF
-,-,TRBJ1-4,14,TRBV6-5,TGTGCCACACAAACGGGGGTCCACCGGGGAAAAACTGTTTTT,CATQTGVHRGKTVF
-,-,TRBJ1-1,14,TRBV3-1/TRBV3-2,TGTGCCAGCAGCCTAAGAAAGCAGAACACTGAAGCTTTCTTT,CASSLRKQNTEAFF
TRBD2,-,TRBJ2-2,18,TRBV5-4,TGTGCCAGCAGCTTGGATGTGGAGAAGCTAGCGGGCACCGGGGAGCTGTTTTTT,CASSLDVEKLAGTGELFF
-,-,TRBJ1-2,15,TRBV15,TGTGCCACCAGCAGAGACTCTCGGGTCGAAAGTGGCTACACCTTC,CATSRDSRVESGYTF
TRBD1,-,TRBJ2-7,12,TRBV7-3,TGTGCCAGCAGCAAGGGACAGGACGAGCAGTACTTC,CASSKGQDEQYF
-,-,TRBJ2-3,13,TRBV5-8,TGTGCCAGCAGCTTAACAGGCACAGATACGCAGTATTTT,CASSLTGTDTQYF
-,-,TRBJ2-2,16,TRBV13,TGTGCCAGCAGCTCCTCGAGGGTGAGAGGGACCGGGGAGCTGTTTTTT,CASSSSRVRGTGELFF